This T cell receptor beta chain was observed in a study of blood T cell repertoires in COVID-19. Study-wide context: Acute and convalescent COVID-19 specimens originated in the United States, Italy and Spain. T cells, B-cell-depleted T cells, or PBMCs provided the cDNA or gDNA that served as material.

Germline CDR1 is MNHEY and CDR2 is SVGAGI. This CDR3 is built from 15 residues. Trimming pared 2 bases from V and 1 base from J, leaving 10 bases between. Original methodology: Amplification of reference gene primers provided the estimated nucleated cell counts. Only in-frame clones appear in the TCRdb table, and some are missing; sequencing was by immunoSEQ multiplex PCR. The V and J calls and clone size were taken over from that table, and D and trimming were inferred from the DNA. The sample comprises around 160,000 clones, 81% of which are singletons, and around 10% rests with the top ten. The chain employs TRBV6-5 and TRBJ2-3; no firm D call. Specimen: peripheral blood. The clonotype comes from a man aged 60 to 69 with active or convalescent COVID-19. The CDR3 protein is CASSYARSGTDTQYF. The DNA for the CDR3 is TGTGCCAGCAGTTACGCGCGATCTGGCACAGATACGCAGTATTTT.